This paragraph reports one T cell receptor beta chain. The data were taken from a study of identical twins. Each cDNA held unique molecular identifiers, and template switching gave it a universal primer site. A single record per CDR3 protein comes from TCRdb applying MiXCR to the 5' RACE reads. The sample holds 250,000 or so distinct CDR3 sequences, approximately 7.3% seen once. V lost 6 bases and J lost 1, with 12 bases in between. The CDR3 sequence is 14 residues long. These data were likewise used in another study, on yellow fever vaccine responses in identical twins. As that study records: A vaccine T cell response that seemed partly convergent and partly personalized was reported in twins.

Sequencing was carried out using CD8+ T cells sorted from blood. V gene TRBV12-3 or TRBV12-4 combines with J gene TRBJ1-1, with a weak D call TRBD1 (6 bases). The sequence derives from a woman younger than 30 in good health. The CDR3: CASSSTGQNTEAFF. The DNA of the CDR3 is TGTGCCAGCAGCAGCACGGGACAGAACACTGAAGCTTTCTTT.